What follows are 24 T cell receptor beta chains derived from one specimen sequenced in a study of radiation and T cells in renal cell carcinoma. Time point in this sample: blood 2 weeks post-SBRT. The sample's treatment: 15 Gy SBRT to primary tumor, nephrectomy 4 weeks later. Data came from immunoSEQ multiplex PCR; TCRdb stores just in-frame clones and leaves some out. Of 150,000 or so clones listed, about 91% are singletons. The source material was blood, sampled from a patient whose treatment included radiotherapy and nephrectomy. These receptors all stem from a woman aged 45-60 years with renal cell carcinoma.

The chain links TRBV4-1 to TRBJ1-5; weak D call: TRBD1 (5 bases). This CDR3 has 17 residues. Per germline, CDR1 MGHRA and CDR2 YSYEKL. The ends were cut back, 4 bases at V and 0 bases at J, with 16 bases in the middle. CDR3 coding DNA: TGCGCCAGCAGCCGGGATATTGTCAGGGATAGCAATCAGCCCCAGCATTTT. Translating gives CASSRDIVRDSNQPQHF.

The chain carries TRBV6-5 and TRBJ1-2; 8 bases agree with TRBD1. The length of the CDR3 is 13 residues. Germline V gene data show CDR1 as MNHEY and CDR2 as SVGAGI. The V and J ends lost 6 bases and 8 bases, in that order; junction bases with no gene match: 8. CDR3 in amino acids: CASRSGGSGGYTF. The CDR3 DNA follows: TGTGCCAGCAGGTCAGGGGGCTCGGGCGGCTACACCTTC.

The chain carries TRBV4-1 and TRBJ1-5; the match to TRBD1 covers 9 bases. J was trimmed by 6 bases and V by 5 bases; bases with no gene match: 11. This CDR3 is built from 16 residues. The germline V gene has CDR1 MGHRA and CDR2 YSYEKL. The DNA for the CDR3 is TGCGCCAGCAGCACGCACAGGGGGCGAGGGAGTCAGCCCCAGCATTTT. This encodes CASSTHRGRGSQPQHF.

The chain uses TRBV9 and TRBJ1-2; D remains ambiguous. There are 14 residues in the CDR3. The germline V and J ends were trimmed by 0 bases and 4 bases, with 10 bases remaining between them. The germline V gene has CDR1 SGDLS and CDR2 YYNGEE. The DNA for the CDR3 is TGTGCCAGCAGCGTAGCTACGGCGAGCTATGGCTACACCTTC. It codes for CASSVATASYGYTF.

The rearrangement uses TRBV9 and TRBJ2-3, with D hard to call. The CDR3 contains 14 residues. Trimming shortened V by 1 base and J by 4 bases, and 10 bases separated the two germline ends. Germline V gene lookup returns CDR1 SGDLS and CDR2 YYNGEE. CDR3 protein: CASSVQPASDTQYF. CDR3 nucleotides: TGTGCCAGCAGCGTACAGCCCGCTTCAGATACGCAGTATTTT.

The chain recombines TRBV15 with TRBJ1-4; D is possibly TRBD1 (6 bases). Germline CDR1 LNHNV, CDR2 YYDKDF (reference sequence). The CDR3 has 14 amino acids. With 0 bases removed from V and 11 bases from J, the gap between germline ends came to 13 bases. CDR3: CATSRETGQIKLFF. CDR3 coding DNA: TGTGCCACCAGCAGAGAAACAGGGCAAATTAAACTGTTTTTT.

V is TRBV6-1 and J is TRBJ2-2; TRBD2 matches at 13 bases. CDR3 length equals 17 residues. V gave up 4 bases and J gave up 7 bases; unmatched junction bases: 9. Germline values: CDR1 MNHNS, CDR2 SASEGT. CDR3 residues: CASSVIGLAGVVGELFF. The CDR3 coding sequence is TGTGCCAGCAGTGTCATCGGACTAGCGGGGGTTGTCGGGGAGCTGTTTTTT.

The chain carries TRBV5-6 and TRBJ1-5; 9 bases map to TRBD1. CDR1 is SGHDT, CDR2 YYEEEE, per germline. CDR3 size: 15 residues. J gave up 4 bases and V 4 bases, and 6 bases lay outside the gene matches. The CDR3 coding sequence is TGTGCCAGCAGCCCAGGGACAGGGAGGAATCAGCCCCAGCATTTT. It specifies CASSPGTGRNQPQHF. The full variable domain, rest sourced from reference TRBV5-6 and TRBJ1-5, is DAGVTQSPTHLIKTRGQQVTLRCSPKSGHDTVSWYQQALGQGPQFIFQYYEEEERQRGNFPDRFSGHQFPNYSSELNVNALLLGDSALYLCASSPGTGRNQPQHFGDGTRLSIL.

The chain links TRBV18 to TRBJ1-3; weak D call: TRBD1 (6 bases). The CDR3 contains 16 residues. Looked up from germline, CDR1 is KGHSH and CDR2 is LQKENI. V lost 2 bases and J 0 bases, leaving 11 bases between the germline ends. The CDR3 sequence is CASSPAGQFSGNTIYF. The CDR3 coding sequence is TGTGCCAGCTCACCAGCCGGACAGTTCTCTGGAAACACCATATATTTT.

The CDR3 here is CASSLTEPLGETQYF. CDR3 coding DNA: TGTGCCAGCAGCTTAACGGAGCCCCTGGGGGAGACCCAGTACTTC. The chain employs TRBV7-9 and TRBJ2-5; no clear D. V shed 2 bases and J shed 5 bases, with 15 bases lying between them. The CDR3 loop spans 15 amino acids. Looked up from germline, CDR1 is SEHNR and CDR2 is FQNEAQ (reference sequence).

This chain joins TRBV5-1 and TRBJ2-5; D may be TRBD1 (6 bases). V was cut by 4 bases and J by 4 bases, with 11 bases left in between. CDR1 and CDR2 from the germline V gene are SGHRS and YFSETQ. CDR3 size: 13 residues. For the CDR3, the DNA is TGCGCCAGCAGCATACAGGGTGGAGAGACCCAGTACTTC. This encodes CASSIQGGETQYF.

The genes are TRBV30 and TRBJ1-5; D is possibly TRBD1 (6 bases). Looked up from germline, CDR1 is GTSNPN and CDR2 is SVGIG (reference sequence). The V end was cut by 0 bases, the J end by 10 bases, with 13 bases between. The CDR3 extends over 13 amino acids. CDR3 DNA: TGTGCCTGGAGTGTAGCCGACAGGACCCCCCAGCATTTT. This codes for CAWSVADRTPQHF.

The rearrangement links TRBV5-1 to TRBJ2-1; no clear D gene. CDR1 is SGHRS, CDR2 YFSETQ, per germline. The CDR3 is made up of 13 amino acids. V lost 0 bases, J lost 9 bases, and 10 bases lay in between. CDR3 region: CASSLEGSGEQFF. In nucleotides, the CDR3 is TGCGCCAGCAGCTTGGAGGGATCCGGTGAGCAGTTCTTC. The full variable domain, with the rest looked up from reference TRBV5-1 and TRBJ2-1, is KAGVTQTPRYLIKTRGQQVTLSCSPISGHRSVSWYQQTPGQGLQFLFEYFSETQRNKGNFPGRFSGRQFSNSRSEMNVSTLELGDSALYLCASSLEGSGEQFFGPGTRLTVL.

CDR3 sequence reads: CASSLGGSRDTQYF. CDR3 bases: TGCGCCAGCAGCTTGGGTGGGTCAAGAGATACGCAGTATTTT. The rearrangement uses TRBV5-1 and TRBJ2-3, with D hard to call. Germline V gene data show CDR1 as SGHRS and CDR2 as YFSETQ. Trimming removed 0 bases at V and 5 bases at J, with 10 bases between. The CDR3 is made up of 14 amino acids.

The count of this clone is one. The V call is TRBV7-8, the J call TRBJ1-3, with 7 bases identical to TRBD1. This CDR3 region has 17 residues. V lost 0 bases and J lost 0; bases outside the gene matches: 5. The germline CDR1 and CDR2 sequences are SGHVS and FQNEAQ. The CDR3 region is CASSLAGQPISGNTIYF. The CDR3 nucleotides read TGTGCCAGCAGCTTAGCGGGACAGCCAATCTCTGGAAACACCATATATTTT.

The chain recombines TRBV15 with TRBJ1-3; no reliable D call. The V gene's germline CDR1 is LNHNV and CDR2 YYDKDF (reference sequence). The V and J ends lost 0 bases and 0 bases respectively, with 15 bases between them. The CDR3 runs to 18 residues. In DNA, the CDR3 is TGTGCCACCAGCAGAGATCGAGGACGCGCGTTCTCTGGAAACACCATATATTTT. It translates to CATSRDRGRAFSGNTIYF. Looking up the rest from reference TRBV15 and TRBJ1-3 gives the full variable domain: DAMVIQNPRYQVTQFGKPVTLSCSQTLNHNVMYWYQQKSSQAPKLLFHYYDKDFNNEADTPDNFQSRRPNTSFCFLDIRSPGLGDTAMYLCATSRDRGRAFSGNTIYFGEGSWLTVV.

CDR3 in DNA: TGTGCCAGCAGCTCTGACAGCACCGGGGAGCTGTTTTTT. Translating it yields CASSSDSTGELFF. The rearrangement links TRBV11-3 to TRBJ2-2; D is possibly TRBD1 (5 bases). The V end was cut by 4 bases, the J end by 4 bases, with 7 bases between. Germline V gives CDR1 SGHNT, CDR2 YENEEA. This CDR3 region has 13 residues.

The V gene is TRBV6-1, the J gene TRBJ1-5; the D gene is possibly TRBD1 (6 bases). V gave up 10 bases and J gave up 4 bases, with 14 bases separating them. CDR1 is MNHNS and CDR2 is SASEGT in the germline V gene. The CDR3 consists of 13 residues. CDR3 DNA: TGTGCCACCCGACAGGAAAATAATCAGCCCCAGCATTTT. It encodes CATRQENNQPQHF.

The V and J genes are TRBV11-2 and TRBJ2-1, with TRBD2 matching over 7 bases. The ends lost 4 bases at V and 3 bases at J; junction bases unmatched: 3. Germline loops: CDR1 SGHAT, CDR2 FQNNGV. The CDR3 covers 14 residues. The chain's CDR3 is CASSWDYDYNEQFF. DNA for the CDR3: TGTGCCAGCAGCTGGGACTACGACTACAATGAGCAGTTCTTC.

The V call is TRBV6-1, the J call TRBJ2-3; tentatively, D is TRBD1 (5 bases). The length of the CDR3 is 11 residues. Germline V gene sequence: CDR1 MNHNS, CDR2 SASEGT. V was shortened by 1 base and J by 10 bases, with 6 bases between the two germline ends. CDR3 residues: CASSEGQPQYF. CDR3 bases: TGTGCCAGCAGTGAAGGACAGCCGCAGTATTTT.

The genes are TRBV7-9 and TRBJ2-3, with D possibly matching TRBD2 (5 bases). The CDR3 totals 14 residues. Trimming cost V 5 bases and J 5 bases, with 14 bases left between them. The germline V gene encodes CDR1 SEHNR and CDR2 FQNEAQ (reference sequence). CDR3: CASSPTGVRDTQYF. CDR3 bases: TGTGCCAGCAGCCCAACCGGGGTGAGAGATACGCAGTATTTT.

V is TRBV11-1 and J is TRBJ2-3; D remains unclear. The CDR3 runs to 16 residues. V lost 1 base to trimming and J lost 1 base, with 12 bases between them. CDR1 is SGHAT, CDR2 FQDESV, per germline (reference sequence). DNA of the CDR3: TGTGCCAGCAGCTTAGATTTCGGTCTTGGCACAGATACGCAGTATTTT. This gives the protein CASSLDFGLGTDTQYF.

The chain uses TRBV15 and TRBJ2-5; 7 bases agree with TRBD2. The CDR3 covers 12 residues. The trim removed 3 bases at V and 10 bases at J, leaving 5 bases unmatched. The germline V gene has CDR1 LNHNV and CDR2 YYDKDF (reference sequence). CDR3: CATSSGGVGQYF. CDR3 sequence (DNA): TGTGCCACCAGCAGTGGGGGGGTAGGCCAGTACTTC.

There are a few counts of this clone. The CDR3 nucleotides are TGTGCCAGCAGTGAACAAGGGGTGGGGTTCACTGAAGCTTTCTTT. Amino acid sequence: CASSEQGVGFTEAFF. This chain joins TRBV2 and TRBJ1-1; weak D call: TRBD1 (5 bases). Germline V lookup: CDR1 SNHLY, CDR2 FYNNEI. The V and J ends lost 2 bases and 4 bases respectively, with 14 bases between them. The CDR3 covers 15 residues.